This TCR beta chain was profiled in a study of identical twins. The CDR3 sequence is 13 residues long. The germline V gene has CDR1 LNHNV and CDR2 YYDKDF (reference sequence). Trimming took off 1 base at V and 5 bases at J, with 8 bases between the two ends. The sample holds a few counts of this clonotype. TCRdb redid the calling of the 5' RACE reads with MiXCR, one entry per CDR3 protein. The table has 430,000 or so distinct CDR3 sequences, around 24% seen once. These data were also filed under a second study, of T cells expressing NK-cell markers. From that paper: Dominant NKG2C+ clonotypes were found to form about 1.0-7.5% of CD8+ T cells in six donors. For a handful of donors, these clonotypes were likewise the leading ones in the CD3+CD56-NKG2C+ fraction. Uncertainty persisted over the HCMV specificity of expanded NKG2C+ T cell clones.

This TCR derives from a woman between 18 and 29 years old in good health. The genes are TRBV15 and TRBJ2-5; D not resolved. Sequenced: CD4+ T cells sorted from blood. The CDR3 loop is CATSRGDRETQYF. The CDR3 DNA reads TGTGCCACCAGCAGAGGAGACCGGGAGACCCAGTACTTC.